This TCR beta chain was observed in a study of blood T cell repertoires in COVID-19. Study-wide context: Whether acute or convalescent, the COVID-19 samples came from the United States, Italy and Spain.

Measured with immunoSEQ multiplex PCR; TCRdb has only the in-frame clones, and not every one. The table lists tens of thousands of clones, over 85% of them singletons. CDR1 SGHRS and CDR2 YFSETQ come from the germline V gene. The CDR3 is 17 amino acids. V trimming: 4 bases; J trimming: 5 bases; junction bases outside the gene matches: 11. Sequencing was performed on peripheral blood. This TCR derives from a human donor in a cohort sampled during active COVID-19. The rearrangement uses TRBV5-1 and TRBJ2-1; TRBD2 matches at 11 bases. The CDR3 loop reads CASSQGLAANGDNEQFF. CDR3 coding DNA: TGCGCCAGCAGCCAGGGACTAGCGGCGAATGGCGACAATGAGCAGTTCTTC.